Below, 2 T cell receptor beta chains from the same sample are listed, as sequenced in a study of cytomegalovirus exposure and HLA in healthy donors. PCR involved 60 Vbeta and 13 Jbeta primers. This table comes from immunoSEQ multiplex PCR, and its TCRdb copy is limited to in-frame clones, with some not included. The top ten hold under 3% of the sample, which has about 260,000 clones, just over 70% seen once. Sequences were obtained from PBMCs. These receptors came from a female donor in good health and CMV-seronegative.

The J gene is TRBJ1-2, the V gene TRBV9; 8 bases are shared with TRBD1. V lost 0 bases to trimming and J lost 7 bases; unmatched junction nucleotides: 2. CDR3 length: 13 residues. CDR1 SGDLS and CDR2 YYNGEE come from the germline V gene. CDR3 residues: CASSVGQGLGYTF. In DNA, the CDR3 is TGTGCCAGCAGCGTAGGACAGGGGCTTGGCTACACCTTC.

The chain couples TRBV6-5 to TRBJ1-1; TRBD1 agrees at 10 bases. J lost 3 bases, V lost 5 bases, and 3 bases had no gene match. Per the germline V gene, CDR1 is MNHEY and CDR2 is SVGAGI. The CDR3 spans 14 residues. This chain's CDR3 is CASSAGTGDTEAFF. CDR3 nucleotide sequence: TGTGCCAGCAGTGCCGGGACAGGGGACACTGAAGCTTTCTTT.